This TCR beta chain was identified during a study of T cell clonality in common variable immunodeficiency. Study results and caveats: Fewer deletions and N-nucleotide insertions were reportedly seen in common variable immunodeficiency TCR beta sequences.

This clone was counted a few times. Its antigen is currently unknown. Read data end 3 residues before the CDR3 end; the end is taken from the germline J gene. Method: immunoSEQ multiplex PCR; TCRdb's copy keeps in-frame clones and lacks some. The sample has 15,000 to 20,000 clones, none seen only once. From germline, CDR1 is SEHNR and CDR2 FQNEAQ (reference sequence). CDR3 length: 13 residues. This chain links TRBV7-9 with TRBJ1-1; D is possibly TRBD1 (5 bases). Sequenced material: peripheral blood mononuclear cells. The TCR originated in a human donor with common variable immunodeficiency. This chain's CDR3 is CASSPQEGVVAFF. The CDR3 bases that were read are TGTGCCAGCAGCCCACAGGAGGGTGTGGTT.